This TCR beta chain originates from a study of Ad26.COV2.S vaccination and SARS-CoV-2 variants. Sequencing was performed with immunoSEQ multiplex PCR; in TCRdb, only in-frame clones are kept and a portion is missing. This sample has under 300,000 clones; approximately 88% occur once, and the top ten carry approximately 3%. Whole-study results and caveats: People given the vaccine had a wider spike-specific TCR breadth than placebo recipients did. For non-spike TCRs, breadth in vaccine recipients resembled that in placebo recipients. It is possible that the TCR breadth and depth analyses underestimated the total T cell responses.

The germline V gene encodes CDR1 LGHNA and CDR2 YNFKEQ. Between the trimmed V and J ends, which lost 3 bases and 12 bases, there was a span of 6 bases. This CDR3 is 9 amino acids long. Treatment of the sample: approximately 18 received Ad26.COV2.S at low or high dose, single or two shots; about 5 received placebo; per-sample allocation not given. Sampling was done on day 63 after the first vaccine or placebo injection. Within Boston, the person who donated was an adult of 18-55 years. In regard to this clone: Its antigen is currently unknown.

The sample was peripheral blood, taken in a trial of Ad26.COV2.S vaccine versus placebo. The TCR originated in a person aged 18-65 years who received the Ad26.COV2.S COVID-19 vaccine or a placebo. The gene calls are TRBV4-2 and TRBJ2-7; D unclear. CDR3 sequence: CASSQRVYV. The CDR3 region has the DNA TGTGCCAGCAGCCAGAGAGTGTACGTC.